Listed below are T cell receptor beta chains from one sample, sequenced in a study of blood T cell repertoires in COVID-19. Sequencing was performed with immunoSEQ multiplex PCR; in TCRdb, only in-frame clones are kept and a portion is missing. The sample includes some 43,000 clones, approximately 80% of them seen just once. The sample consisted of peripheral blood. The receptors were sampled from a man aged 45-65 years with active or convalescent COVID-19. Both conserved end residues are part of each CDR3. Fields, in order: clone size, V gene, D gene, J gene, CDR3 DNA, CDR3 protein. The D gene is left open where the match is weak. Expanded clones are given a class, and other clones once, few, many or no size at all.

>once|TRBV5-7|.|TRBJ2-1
TGTGCCAGCAGCTTGTGGCCAGGACATCCCTCCTACAATGAGCAGTTCTTC
CASSLWPGHPSYNEQFF
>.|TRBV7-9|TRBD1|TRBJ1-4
TGTGCCAGCAGCTTAACTGGGACAGATCAAAAACTGTTTTTT
CASSLTGTDQKLFF
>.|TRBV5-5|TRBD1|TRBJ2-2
TGTGCCAGCAGCTCCGGGACAGGGGGGAACGGGGAGCTGTTTTTT
CASSSGTGGNGELFF
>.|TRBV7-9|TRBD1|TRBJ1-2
TGTGCCAGCAGCGAGACAGGGGGCGAGGGCTACACCTTC
CASSETGGEGYTF
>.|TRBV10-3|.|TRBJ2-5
TGTGCCATCAGTGATGGCGGGACCCAGTACTTC
CAISDGGTQYF
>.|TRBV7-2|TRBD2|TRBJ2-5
TGTGCCAGCAGCAAAAGACTAGCGGGGGGAGGGCAAGAGACCCAGTACTTC
CASSKRLAGGGQETQYF
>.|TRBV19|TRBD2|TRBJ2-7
TGTGCCAGTAGTTCTTCTTTAGCGGGGGGTCTCGAGCAGTACTTC
CASSSSLAGGLEQYF
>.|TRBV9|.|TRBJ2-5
TGTGCCAGCAGCGGGGGAAAGGGGGAGACCCAGTACTTC
CASSGGKGETQYF
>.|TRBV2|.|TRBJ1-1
TGTGCCAGCAGTGAAAAGGGGGTGAACACTGAAGCTTTCTTT
CASSEKGVNTEAFF
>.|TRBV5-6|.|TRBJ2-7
TGTGCCAGCAGCTTGGCGAGTTTTTACGAGCAGTACTTC
CASSLASFYEQYF
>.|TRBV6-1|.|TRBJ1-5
TGTGCCAGCAGTGAAGTGGAAGGGGCCCGGCAGCCCCAGCATTTT
CASSEVEGARQPQHF
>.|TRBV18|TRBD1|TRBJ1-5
TGTGCCAGCTCAGAGGGGACAGGGCCCAATCAGCCCCAGCATTTT
CASSEGTGPNQPQHF
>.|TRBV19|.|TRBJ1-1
TGTGCCAGTAGTATAGATACGGGGAACACTGAAGCTTTCTTT
CASSIDTGNTEAFF
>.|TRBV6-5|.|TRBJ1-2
TGTGCCAGCGGGCAGGGGTTTGGGTATGGCTACACCTTC
CASGQGFGYGYTF
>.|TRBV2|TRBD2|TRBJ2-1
TGTGCCAGCAGCGGGGACTACGGATCCTACAATGAGCAGTTCTTC
CASSGDYGSYNEQFF
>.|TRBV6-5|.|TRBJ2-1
TGTGCCAGCAGTAAGTGGACAGACAATGAGCAGTTCTTC
CASSKWTDNEQFF
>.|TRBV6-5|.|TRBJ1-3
TGTGCCAGCACCGAAAGGGGCGATGGAAACACCATATATTTT
CASTERGDGNTIYF
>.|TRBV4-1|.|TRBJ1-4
TGCGCCAGCAGCCAAGTCTCAACTGCAACTAATGAAAAACTGTTTTTT
CASSQVSTATNEKLFF
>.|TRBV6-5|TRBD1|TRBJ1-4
TGTGCCAGCAGTCTCGACAGGGGAGATGAAAAACTGTTTTTT
CASSLDRGDEKLFF
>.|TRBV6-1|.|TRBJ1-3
TGTGCCAGCAGTGAATTTGCCCCCCGGAGCTCTGGAAACACCATATATTTT
CASSEFAPRSSGNTIYF
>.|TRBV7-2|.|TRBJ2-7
TGTGCCAGCAGCTTAGTACATTCGGGGGGCTCAAGCTCCTACGAGCAGTACTTC
CASSLVHSGGSSSYEQYF
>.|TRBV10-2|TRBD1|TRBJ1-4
TGCGCCAGCAGTGGAAAGACAGGGGCGCACGAAAAACTGTTTTTT
CASSGKTGAHEKLFF
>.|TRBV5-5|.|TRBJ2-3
TGTGCCAGCAGCTTGCCCAGGGGTTCAAGGGATACGCAGTATTTT
CASSLPRGSRDTQYF
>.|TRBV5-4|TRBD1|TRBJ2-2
TGTGCCAGCAGCCCGCGAGGACAGGGGTTGATCGGGGAGCTGTTTTTT
CASSPRGQGLIGELFF
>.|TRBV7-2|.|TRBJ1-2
TGTGCCAGCAGCTCAACCCTCTGGACTAGCTACACCTTC
CASSSTLWTSYTF
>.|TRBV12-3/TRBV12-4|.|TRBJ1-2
TGTGCCAGCAGTTTCGGGACAAACTATGGCTACACCTTC
CASSFGTNYGYTF
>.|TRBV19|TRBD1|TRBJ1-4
TGTGCCAGTAGTGTGGGACAGGGTAGAGAAAAACTGTTTTTT
CASSVGQGREKLFF
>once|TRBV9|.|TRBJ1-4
TGTGCCAGCAGCCTTAGCGGGGGGGGCGGGAATGAAAAACTGTTTTTT
CASSLSGGGGNEKLFF
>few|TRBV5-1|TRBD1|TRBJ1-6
TGCGCCAGCAGCCCCGGACAGGGGCGTTCACCCCTCCACTTT
CASSPGQGRSPLHF
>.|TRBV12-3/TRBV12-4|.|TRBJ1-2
TGTGCCAGCACCTCCGGCCCAAGCGGCGGCTACACCTTC
CASTSGPSGGYTF
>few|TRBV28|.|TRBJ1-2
TGTGCCAGCAGTTTATACAGGGAGACTAACTATGGCTACACCTTC
CASSLYRETNYGYTF
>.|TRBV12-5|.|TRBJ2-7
TGTGCTAGTGGTTTGGTACTGGGCAGGGACTCCTACGAGCAGTACTTC
CASGLVLGRDSYEQYF
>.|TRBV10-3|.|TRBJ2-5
TGTGCCATCAGGGACGGACAGCAAGAGACCCAGTACTTC
CAIRDGQQETQYF
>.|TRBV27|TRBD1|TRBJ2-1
TGTGCCAGCAGCAGGCGGACAGGGGAAGAATACAATGAGCAGTTCTTC
CASSRRTGEEYNEQFF
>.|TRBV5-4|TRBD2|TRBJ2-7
TGTGCCAGCAGCTTTGGGATTGTGGGGTCTAGCGGGGGGCCGGGCTACGAGCAGTACTTC
CASSFGIVGSSGGPGYEQYF
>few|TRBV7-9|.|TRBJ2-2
TGTGCCAGCACCTCCGTCCAGCGCACCGGGGAGCTGTTTTTT
CASTSVQRTGELFF
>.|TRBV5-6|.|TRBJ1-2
TGTGCCAGCAGTCGTTGGGGGGATAAGGTCTATGGCTACACCTTC
CASSRWGDKVYGYTF
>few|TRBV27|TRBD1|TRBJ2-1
TGTGCCAGCAGTAGGCAGGGGGAGAATGAGCAGTTCTTC
CASSRQGENEQFF
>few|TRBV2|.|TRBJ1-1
TGTGCCAGCAGTGTATCGGGGGTTCACACTGAAGCTTTCTTT
CASSVSGVHTEAFF
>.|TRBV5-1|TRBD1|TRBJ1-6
TGCGCCAGCAGCAAATCGGGACAGGTATTATCCCTCCACTTT
CASSKSGQVLSLHF
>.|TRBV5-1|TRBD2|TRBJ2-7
TGCGCCAGCAGCCCGACTAGCGGGGGGGCCTACGAGCAGTACTTC
CASSPTSGGAYEQYF
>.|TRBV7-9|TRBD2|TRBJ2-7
TGTGCCAGCAGCTTTCCCGGGACTAGCGGGGGGTTAACCTACGAGCAGTACTTC
CASSFPGTSGGLTYEQYF